Presented here are 30 T cell receptor beta chains from one specimen sequenced in a study of siplizumab effects on memory and regulatory T cells. These receptors lack a known antigen. The mixed lymphocyte reaction cells were grown together in coculture at 37°C for six to seven days. Here immunoSEQ multiplex PCR was the method, and the copy in TCRdb shows in-frame clones only, minus some. The sample has 4,900 or so clones; roughly half are singletons. The sequenced sample was CFSE-low (dividing) CD8+ T cells sorted from an allogeneic mixed lymphocyte reaction. The receptors were sampled from a human donor in good health; the cells came from an allogeneic mixed lymphocyte reaction. Some clones in this sample may be carry-over from other donors' samples.

This chain joins TRBV7-3 and TRBJ2-3; 7 bases map to TRBD2. Germline CDR1 SGHTA, CDR2 FQGTGA. V shed 6 bases, J shed 4 bases, and the junction held 10 bases outside the gene matches. This CDR3 is built from 15 residues. The CDR3: CASSLAAWGSDTQYF. The CDR3 coding sequence is TGTGCCAGCAGTCTAGCGGCCTGGGGGTCAGATACGCAGTATTTT. The full variable domain, completed using reference TRBV7-3 and TRBJ2-3, is GAGVSQTPSNKVTEKGKYVELRCDPISGHTALYWYRQSLGQGPEFLIYFQGTGAADDSGLPNDRFFAVRPEGSVSTLKIQRTERGDSAVYLCASSLAAWGSDTQYFGPGTRLTVL.

This clone is labeled medium-sized (0.01 to 0.1%). V gene TRBV7-9 combines with J gene TRBJ2-7; TRBD1 matches 9 bases. With 4 bases clipped from V and 6 bases from J, the junction kept 4 bases outside the gene matches. The CDR3 loop spans 13 amino acids. Germline CDR1 reads SEHNR; CDR2 reads FQNEAQ (reference sequence). CDR3 in amino acids: CASSSEDRGEQYF. The CDR3 DNA is TGTGCCAGCAGCTCCGAGGACAGGGGCGAGCAGTACTTC.

The V gene is TRBV5-6, the J gene TRBJ2-1; D remains unclear. CDR1 is SGHDT and CDR2 is YYEEEE in the germline V gene. V was pared by 0 bases and J by 2 bases, with 6 bases between. The CDR3 extends over 14 amino acids. The CDR3 protein is CASSLDPPYNEQFF. The CDR3 DNA reads as TGTGCCAGCAGCTTGGACCCACCCTACAATGAGCAGTTCTTC. Combining the CDR3 with reference TRBV5-6 and TRBJ2-1 gives the whole variable domain DAGVTQSPTHLIKTRGQQVTLRCSPKSGHDTVSWYQQALGQGPQFIFQYYEEEERQRGNFPDRFSGHQFPNYSSELNVNALLLGDSALYLCASSLDPPYNEQFFGPGTRLTVL.

The V call is TRBV9, the J call TRBJ2-7; 13 nucleotides match TRBD2. The CDR3 is 17 residues long. Germline-derived CDR1 and CDR2 are SGDLS and YYNGEE. The trim removed 4 bases at V and 0 bases at J, leaving 7 bases unmatched. CDR3 in amino acids: CASSTGLAGEPSYEQYF. The CDR3 region has the DNA TGTGCCAGCAGCACTGGACTAGCGGGAGAACCCTCCTACGAGCAGTACTTC.

This clone was recorded only once. This chain joins TRBV5-1 and TRBJ2-2; no reliable D call. The germline V gene has CDR1 SGHRS and CDR2 YFSETQ. The CDR3 is 13 residues long. Trimming left V 2 bases short and J 8 bases short, with 10 bases between. Here the CDR3 DNA reads TGCGCCAGCAGCTTCGCATGGAAAGGGGAGCTGTTTTTT. Its translation is CASSFAWKGELFF.

The rearrangement uses TRBV14 and TRBJ2-3; 12 nucleotides align to TRBD2. Germline assignment: CDR1 SGHDN and CDR2 FVKESK. With 9 bases clipped from V and 3 bases from J, the junction kept 7 bases outside the gene matches. The CDR3 is 15 amino acids. The CDR3 DNA reads TGTGCCAGTCAGAAACTAGCGGGGGGAACAGATACGCAGTATTTT. It codes for CASQKLAGGTDTQYF.

In this sample, this clone turned up a few times. The chain joins TRBV27 to TRBJ1-5; 11 bases line up with TRBD1. The CDR3 covers 16 residues. V trimming: 1 base; J trimming: 4 bases; junction bases outside the gene matches: 3. Germline V gene data show CDR1 as MNHEY and CDR2 as SMNVEV (reference sequence). DNA for the CDR3: TGTGCCAGCAGTTTATGGGGACAGGGGGTGAATCAGCCCCAGCATTTT. Amino acid sequence: CASSLWGQGVNQPQHF.

The chain joins TRBV5-5 to TRBJ1-5, with D perhaps matching TRBD1 (6 bases). Between the trimmed V and J ends, which lost 7 bases and 7 bases, there was a span of 18 bases. The CDR3 runs to 14 residues. The V gene's germline CDR1 is SGHKS and CDR2 YYEKEE (reference sequence). As DNA, the CDR3 is TGTGCCAGCGGGGAAACACAGGGTATCCAGCCCCAGCATTTT. Its protein product is CASGETQGIQPQHF.

The chain links TRBV5-5 to TRBJ2-5, with D uncertain. V lost 3 bases, J lost 5 bases, and 11 bases lay in between. This CDR3 has 13 residues. From germline, CDR1 is SGHKS and CDR2 YYEKEE (reference sequence). The CDR3 DNA sequence: TGTGCCAGCAGCTCCGTTGGGAACGAGACCCAGTACTTC. This sequence encodes CASSSVGNETQYF.

The table lists this clone with a few counts. The chain uses TRBV6-1 and TRBJ2-3; D remains ambiguous. V gave up 4 bases and J gave up 6 bases, with 8 bases separating them. The CDR3 is 12 amino acids. Per germline, CDR1 MNHNS and CDR2 SASEGT. Here the CDR3 DNA reads TGTGCCAGCAGTGTAGGGATGGATACGCAGTATTTT. This codes for CASSVGMDTQYF.

The V gene is TRBV14, the J gene TRBJ2-7; possible D gene TRBD2, 6 bases. The germline V and J ends were trimmed by 4 bases and 4 bases, with 11 bases remaining between them. The length of the CDR3 is 13 residues. Germline V gives CDR1 SGHDN, CDR2 FVKESK. Written as DNA, the CDR3 is TGTGCCAGCAGCCCGACTAGATCATACGAGCAGTACTTC. As protein: CASSPTRSYEQYF.

The chain joins TRBV11-2 to TRBJ2-1; 7 bases are shared with TRBD1. CDR1 SGHAT and CDR2 FQNNGV come from the germline V gene. V dropped 8 bases and J dropped 2; count of bases not matched to a gene: 3. CDR3 length: 13 amino acids. CDR3 residues: CASHRGAYNEQFF. CDR3 nucleotides: TGTGCCAGCCACAGGGGTGCCTACAATGAGCAGTTCTTC.

V usage is TRBV11-1 and J usage is TRBJ2-7; tentatively, D is TRBD1 (5 bases). The CDR3 sequence is 14 residues long. Germline V gene sequence: CDR1 SGHAT, CDR2 FQDESV (reference sequence). Trimming removed 5 bases from V and 2 bases from J, with 13 bases in between. The DNA of the CDR3 is TGTGCCAGCAGCGTAGGAAGACAGACCTACGAGCAGTACTTC. Translated, it gives CASSVGRQTYEQYF.

V gene TRBV4-1 combines with J gene TRBJ2-3, with 8 bases aligning to TRBD1. The CDR3 spans 17 residues. J gave up 4 bases and V 0 bases, and 9 bases lay outside the gene matches. CDR1 and CDR2 (germline): MGHRA, YSYEKL. The DNA of the CDR3 is TGCGCCAGCAGCCAAGATTTTGGGCAGGGGGCCGCAGATACGCAGTATTTT. It translates to CASSQDFGQGAADTQYF.

This chain links TRBV15 with TRBJ1-5; D is undetermined. Germline lookup yields CDR1 LNHNV and CDR2 YYDKDF (reference sequence). Trimming cost V 0 bases and J 7 bases, with 7 bases left between them. The CDR3 runs 13 residues. CDR3 sequence (DNA): TGTGCCACCAGCAGAGACATATTGCAGCCCCAGCATTTT. As protein: CATSRDILQPQHF.

This clone occurred a few times. The genes are TRBV7-9 and TRBJ1-1, with TRBD1 as a possible D gene (5 bases). The CDR3 extends over 15 amino acids. Per the germline V gene, CDR1 is SEHNR and CDR2 is FQNEAQ (reference sequence). The V gene lost 1 base and the J gene lost 1 base, with 10 bases spanning the gap. The CDR3 nucleotides are TGTGCCAGCAGCTTAGTCGAGGGGAAGAACACTGAAGCTTTCTTT. Its translation: CASSLVEGKNTEAFF.

This clone was recorded a few times. The genes are TRBV27 and TRBJ2-6; D is ambiguous. Trimming removed 6 bases from V and 3 bases from J, with 9 bases in between. CDR1 is MNHEY and CDR2 is SMNVEV in the germline V gene (reference sequence). The CDR3 contains 14 residues. In nucleotides, the CDR3 is TGTGCCAGCAGACGCTCCCTTGGGGCCAACGTCCTGACTTTC. It encodes CASRRSLGANVLTF.

The chain combines TRBV4-1 with TRBJ2-5, with 9 positions matching TRBD2. Germline V gives CDR1 MGHRA, CDR2 YSYEKL. Trimming removed 6 bases from V and 5 bases from J; junction bases left unmatched: 7. This CDR3 has 14 residues. The CDR3, as DNA: TGCGCCAGCAGTTTGGGACTAGCCTGGGAGACCCAGTACTTC. Amino acid sequence: CASSLGLAWETQYF.

The chain joins TRBV27 to TRBJ2-7; unclear D gene. Germline CDR1 is MNHEY and CDR2 is SMNVEV (reference sequence). The CDR3 has 16 amino acids. Between the trimmed V and J ends, which lost 0 bases and 0 bases, there was a span of 12 bases. CDR3 protein: CASSLSAGTLSYEQYF. CDR3 bases: TGTGCCAGCAGTTTATCAGCAGGTACACTCTCCTACGAGCAGTACTTC.

The chain has TRBV7-8 and TRBJ2-5; D is undetermined. The assigned J gene may be wrong: the sequence end matches TRBJ2-7 better. CDR1 is SGHVS and CDR2 is FQNEAQ in the germline V gene. The CDR3 covers 15 residues. The CDR3 DNA reads TGTGCCAGCAGCTTAGCGGGTGGCGCCCTCAACGAGCAGTACTTC. Residues: CASSLAGGALNEQYF.

The chain uses TRBV9 and TRBJ2-2; D possibly corresponds to TRBD1 (5 bases). CDR1 and CDR2 from the germline V gene are SGDLS and YYNGEE. Deletions cut 0 bases from V and 6 bases from J, with 9 bases between. The CDR3 is made up of 14 amino acids. CDR3 sequence (DNA): TGTGCCAGCAGCGTAGGGGGCGGATCCGGGGAGCTGTTTTTT. Translated: CASSVGGGSGELFF. The full variable domain, its missing parts supplied by reference TRBV9 and TRBJ2-2, is DSGVTQTPKHLITATGQRVTLRCSPRSGDLSVYWYQQSLDQGLQFLIQYYNGEERAKGNILERFSAQQFPDLHSELNLSSLELGDSALYFCASSVGGGSGELFFGEGSRLTVL.

This chain links TRBV28 with TRBJ2-7; TRBD1 matches at 11 bases. The J segment lost 3 bases and the V segment lost 3 bases, leaving 1 base of the junction unmatched. The CDR3 is made up of 14 amino acids. In germline, CDR1 is MDHEN, CDR2 SYDVKM. The CDR3, as DNA: TGTGCCAGCAGTTTCGGGACAGGGGGCTACGAGCAGTACTTC. It yields the protein CASSFGTGGYEQYF.

The table lists this clone with a few counts. Sequence at one end of the junction differs from germline and may be a read error. The chain joins TRBV4-1 to TRBJ2-7, with 10 bases that match TRBD2. This CDR3 contains 16 residues. The germline CDR1 and CDR2 sequences are MGHRA and YSYEKL. CDR3 loop: CASSQLLAGASHEQYF. CDR3 coding DNA: TGCGCCAGCAGCCAACTCCTAGCGGGAGCCTCCCACGAGCAGTACTTC.

The chain links TRBV7-9 to TRBJ2-4, with a possible D match to TRBD2 (5 bases). CDR3 length: 16 amino acids. V lost 5 bases, J lost 7 bases, and 21 bases lay in between. Germline CDR1 and CDR2: SEHNR and FQNEAQ (reference sequence). CDR3 protein: CASSPTSTGFGNIQYF. Here the CDR3 DNA reads TGTGCCAGCAGCCCAACTTCCACGGGGTTCGGGAACATTCAGTACTTC.

CDR3 in amino acids: CASSSARNEQFF. As DNA, the CDR3 is TGTGCCAGCAGCTCCGCCCGGAATGAGCAGTTCTTC. The rearrangement joins TRBV6-1 to TRBJ2-1, with D hard to call. Trimming cost V 6 bases and J 7 bases, with 10 bases left between them. The CDR3 has 12 residues. Looked up from germline, CDR1 is MNHNS and CDR2 is SASEGT.

This clone is categorized as medium-sized. V is TRBV29-1 and J is TRBJ1-2; 9 bases agree with TRBD1. V lost 7 bases, J lost 5 bases, and 8 bases stayed unmatched. The CDR3 contains 13 residues. CDR1 is SQVTM, CDR2 ANQGSEA, per germline. Written as DNA, the CDR3 is TGCAGCGCTCCTTTACAGGGGGCGTATGGCTACACCTTC. Translated, it gives CSAPLQGAYGYTF.

To note about this clone: One junction end does not reproduce the germline sequence, and a read error may be involved. The chain employs TRBV7-7 and TRBJ2-4; D not certain. In germline, CDR1 is SSHAT, CDR2 FNYEAQ (reference sequence). CDR3 length: 16 residues. Here the CDR3 DNA reads TGTGCTAGCAGCTTTCTTCCAGTAAGCTGCAAAAACATTCAGTACTTC. This gives the protein CASSFLPVSCKNIQYF.

The chain uses TRBV11-2 and TRBJ1-2, with a weak D call TRBD1 (5 bases). V was shortened by 3 bases and J by 3 bases, with 8 bases between the two germline ends. Per the germline V gene, CDR1 is SGHAT and CDR2 is FQNNGV. There are 13 residues in the CDR3. The CDR3 nucleotides are TGTGCCAGCAGCTTGGGGGTTGACTATGGCTACACCTTC. It specifies CASSLGVDYGYTF.

This chain uses TRBV7-6 with TRBJ2-5; D is undetermined. Germline V lookup: CDR1 SGHVS, CDR2 FNYEAQ. The CDR3 has 15 residues. Trimming cost V 3 bases and J 2 bases, with 13 bases left between them. Written as DNA, the CDR3 is TGTGCCAGCAGCTTCCGCCTCAACCTACAAGAGACCCAGTACTTC. This codes for CASSFRLNLQETQYF.

V is TRBV6-5 and J is TRBJ2-2; no firm D call. Trimming took off 4 bases at V and 0 bases at J, with 6 bases between the two ends. CDR3 size: 14 residues. The germline V gene encodes CDR1 MNHEY and CDR2 SVGAGI. This CDR3 is CASSLAANTGELFF. The CDR3 DNA is TGTGCCAGCAGTTTGGCAGCGAACACCGGGGAGCTGTTTTTT.